This TCR beta chain was identified in a study of T-cell memory formation after mild COVID-19. This clonotype was observed a few times. This CDR3 spans 14 amino acids. V lost 1 base to trimming and J lost 5 bases, with 15 bases between them. Germline CDR1 reads SQVTM; CDR2 reads ANQGSEA. TCRdb passed the 5' RACE reads through MiXCR, listing each CDR3 protein once. The repertoire holds around 440,000 distinct CDR3 sequences, with 15% to 20% as singletons. The sample taken for sequencing was PBMCs or a T cell subset sorted from them (not recorded which). This chain links TRBV29-1 with TRBJ2-7, with unresolved D. The sequence was collected from an adult woman who had mild COVID-19 (a few samples of this study predate the infection). Cell type and time point are not known. The CDR3 region is CSVEGGPGEDEQYF. The CDR3 region has the DNA TGCAGCGTTGAAGGGGGTCCGGGCGAGGACGAGCAGTACTTC.